This entry features one TCR beta chain sequence. The sample is drawn from a study of blood T cell repertoires in COVID-19. This table comes from immunoSEQ multiplex PCR, and its TCRdb copy is limited to in-frame clones, with some not included. This repertoire shows over 200,000 clones, 87% found once; its top ten account for 9.5% to 15%. The trim removed 7 bases at V and 4 bases at J, leaving 5 bases unmatched. Germline CDR1 is LNHDA and CDR2 is SQIVND (reference sequence). The CDR3 consists of 14 residues. The specimen sequenced was peripheral blood. This clonotype was sampled from a woman under 30 who had recovered from COVID-19. The rearrangement uses TRBV19 and TRBJ1-5, with TRBD1 matching over 9 bases. The CDR3: CASKSGQGNQPQHF. CDR3 coding DNA: TGTGCCAGTAAATCAGGACAGGGGAATCAGCCCCAGCATTTT. Variable domain in full (rest from reference TRBV19 and TRBJ1-5): DGGITQSPKYLFRKEGQNVTLSCEQNLNHDAMYWYRQDPGQGLRLIYYSQIVNDFQKGDIAEGYSVSREKKESFPLTVTSAQKNPTAFYLCASKSGQGNQPQHFGDGTRLSIL.